This T cell receptor beta chain stems from a study of cytomegalovirus exposure and HLA in healthy donors. With V trimmed by 2 bases and J by 6 bases, 4 bases remained unmatched. The CDR3 covers 14 residues. Germline V gene sequence: CDR1 SGHDT, CDR2 YYEEEE. Clones were sequenced by immunoSEQ multiplex PCR, and TCRdb holds only the in-frame ones, with some missing. The profile shows roughly 67,000 clones, 91% of them singletons. Specimen: PBMCs. The sequence derives from a man between 18 and 29 years old in good health and CMV-seronegative. The J gene is TRBJ2-4, the V gene TRBV5-6, with 8 bases aligning to TRBD2. DNA of the CDR3: TGTGCCAGCAGCTTCGGCAGCGGGAGAAACATTCAGTACTTC. Its translation is CASSFGSGRNIQYF.